This T cell receptor (beta chain) came from a study of T cells after yellow fever vaccination. V shed 6 bases and J shed 3 bases, with 11 bases lying between them. The germline V gene has CDR1 KGHSH and CDR2 LQKENI. This CDR3 has 13 amino acids. A few counts support this clonotype. Its antigen remains unknown. Via MiXCR, TCRdb re-called the 5' RACE reads, giving one row per CDR3 protein. The profile covers hundreds of thousands of distinct CDR3 sequences, with 18% appearing a single time and over 15% taken by the ten largest. Study-level results: The secondary response was weaker but peaked faster, day 5 versus 15.

Specimen: PBMCs, collected before the yellow fever booster vaccination. The TCR comes from a man younger than 35 who received the YFV17D yellow fever vaccine. The J gene is TRBJ2-5, the V gene TRBV18, with a weak D call TRBD2 (5 bases). The CDR3 protein is CASSRDLEETQYF. The CDR3 DNA sequence: TGTGCCAGCTCGAGGGATTTGGAAGAGACCCAGTACTTC.